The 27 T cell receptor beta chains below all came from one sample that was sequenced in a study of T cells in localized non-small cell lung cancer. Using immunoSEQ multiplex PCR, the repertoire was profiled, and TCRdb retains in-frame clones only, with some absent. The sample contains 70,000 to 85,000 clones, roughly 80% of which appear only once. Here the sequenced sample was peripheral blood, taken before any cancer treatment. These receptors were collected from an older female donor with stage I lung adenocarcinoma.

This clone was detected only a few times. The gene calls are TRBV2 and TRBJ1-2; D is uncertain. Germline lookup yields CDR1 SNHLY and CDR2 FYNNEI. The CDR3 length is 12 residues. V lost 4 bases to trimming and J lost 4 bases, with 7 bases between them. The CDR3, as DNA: TGTGCCAGCAGTGGGACTTCCTATGGCTACACCTTC. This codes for CASSGTSYGYTF.

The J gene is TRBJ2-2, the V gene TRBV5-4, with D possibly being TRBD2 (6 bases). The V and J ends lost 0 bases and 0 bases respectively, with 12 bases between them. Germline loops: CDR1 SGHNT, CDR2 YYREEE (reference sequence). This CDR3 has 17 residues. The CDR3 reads CASSLGGVLANTGELFF. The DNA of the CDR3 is TGTGCCAGCAGCTTGGGGGGGGTCTTGGCGAACACCGGGGAGCTGTTTTTT.

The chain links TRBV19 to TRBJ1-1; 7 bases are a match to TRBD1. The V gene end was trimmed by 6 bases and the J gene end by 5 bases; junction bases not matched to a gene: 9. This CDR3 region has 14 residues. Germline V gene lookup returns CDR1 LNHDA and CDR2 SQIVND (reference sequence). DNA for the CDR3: TGTGCCAGTAGAAGACTACAGGGGAGGACTGAAGCTTTCTTT. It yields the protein CASRRLQGRTEAFF.

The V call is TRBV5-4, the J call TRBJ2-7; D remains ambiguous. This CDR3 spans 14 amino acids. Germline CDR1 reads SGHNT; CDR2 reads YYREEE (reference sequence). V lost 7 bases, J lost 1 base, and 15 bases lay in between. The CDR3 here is CASDAVSSSYEQYF. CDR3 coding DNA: TGTGCCAGCGACGCGGTCTCATCTTCCTACGAGCAGTACTTC. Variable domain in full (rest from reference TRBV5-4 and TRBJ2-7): ETGVTQSPTHLIKTRGQQVTLRCSSQSGHNTVSWYQQALGQGPQFIFQYYREEENGRGNFPPRFSGLQFPNYSSELNVNALELDDSALYLCASDAVSSSYEQYFGPGTRLTVT.

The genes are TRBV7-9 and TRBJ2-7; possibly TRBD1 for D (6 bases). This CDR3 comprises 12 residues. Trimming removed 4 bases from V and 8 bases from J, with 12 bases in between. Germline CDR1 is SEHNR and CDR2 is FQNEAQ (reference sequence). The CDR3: CASSSTGPKQYF. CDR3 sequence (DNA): TGTGCCAGCAGCTCTACAGGGCCGAAGCAGTACTTC.

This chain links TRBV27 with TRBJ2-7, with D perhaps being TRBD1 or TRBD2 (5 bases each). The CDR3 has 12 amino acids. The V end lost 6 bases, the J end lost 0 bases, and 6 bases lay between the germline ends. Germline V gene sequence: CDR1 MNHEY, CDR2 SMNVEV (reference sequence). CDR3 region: CASRGVSYEQYF. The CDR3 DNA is TGTGCCAGCAGGGGGGTCTCCTACGAGCAGTACTTC.

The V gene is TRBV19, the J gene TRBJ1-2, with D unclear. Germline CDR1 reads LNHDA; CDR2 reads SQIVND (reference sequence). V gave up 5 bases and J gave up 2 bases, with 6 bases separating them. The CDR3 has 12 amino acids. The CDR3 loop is CASSLTNYGYTF. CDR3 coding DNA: TGTGCCAGTAGTTTGACAAACTATGGCTACACCTTC.

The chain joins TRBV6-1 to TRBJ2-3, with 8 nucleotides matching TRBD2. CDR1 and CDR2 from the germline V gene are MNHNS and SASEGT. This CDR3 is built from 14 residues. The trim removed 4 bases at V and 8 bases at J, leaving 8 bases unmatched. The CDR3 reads CASSAGLGFGTQYF. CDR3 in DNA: TGTGCCAGCAGTGCGGGACTAGGGTTCGGTACGCAGTATTTT.

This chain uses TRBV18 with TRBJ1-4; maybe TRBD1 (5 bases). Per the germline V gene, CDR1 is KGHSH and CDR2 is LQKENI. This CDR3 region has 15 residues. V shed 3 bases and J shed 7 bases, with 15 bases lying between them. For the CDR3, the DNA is TGTGCCAGCTCACCGAGCACAGTCGGGGGTGAAAAACTGTTTTTT. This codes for CASSPSTVGGEKLFF.

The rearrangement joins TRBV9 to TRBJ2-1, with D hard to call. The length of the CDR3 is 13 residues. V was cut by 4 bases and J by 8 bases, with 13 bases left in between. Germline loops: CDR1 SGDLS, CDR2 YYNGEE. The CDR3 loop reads CASSPHSWDEQFF. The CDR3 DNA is TGTGCCAGCAGCCCTCATAGTTGGGATGAGCAGTTCTTC.

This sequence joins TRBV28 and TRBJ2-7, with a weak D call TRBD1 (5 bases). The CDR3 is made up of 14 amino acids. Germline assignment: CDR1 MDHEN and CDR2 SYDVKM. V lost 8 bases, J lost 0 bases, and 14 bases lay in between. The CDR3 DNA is TGTGCCAGCGGTGAGACAGCCGTCTCCTACGAGCAGTACTTC. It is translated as CASGETAVSYEQYF.

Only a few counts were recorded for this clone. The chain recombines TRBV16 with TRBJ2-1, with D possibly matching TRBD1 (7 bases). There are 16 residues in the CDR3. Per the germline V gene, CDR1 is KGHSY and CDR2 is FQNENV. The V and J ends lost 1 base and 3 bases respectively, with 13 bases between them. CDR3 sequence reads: CASSQYSGGIYNEQFF. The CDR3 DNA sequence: TGTGCCAGCAGCCAATATTCAGGGGGGATCTACAATGAGCAGTTCTTC.

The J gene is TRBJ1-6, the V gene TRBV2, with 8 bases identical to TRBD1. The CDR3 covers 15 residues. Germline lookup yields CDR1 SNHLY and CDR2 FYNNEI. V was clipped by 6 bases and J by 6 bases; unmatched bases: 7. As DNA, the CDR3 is TGTGCCAGCAGGGCCCGGACAGGGACTAATTCACCCCTCCACTTT. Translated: CASRARTGTNSPLHF. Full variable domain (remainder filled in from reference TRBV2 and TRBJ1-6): EPEVTQTPSHQVTQMGQEVILRCVPISNHLYFYWYRQILGQKVEFLVSFYNNEISEKSEIFDDQFSVERPDGSNFTLKIRSTKLEDSAMYFCASRARTGTNSPLHFGNGTRLTVT.

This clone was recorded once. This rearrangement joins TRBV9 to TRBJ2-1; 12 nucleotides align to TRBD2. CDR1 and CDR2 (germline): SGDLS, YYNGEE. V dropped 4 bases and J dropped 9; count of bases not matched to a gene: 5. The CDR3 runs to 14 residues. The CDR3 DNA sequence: TGTGCCAGCAGCTCTAGCGGGGGGGCCGCTGAGCAGTTCTTC. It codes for CASSSSGGAAEQFF. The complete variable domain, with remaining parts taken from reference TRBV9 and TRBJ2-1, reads DSGVTQTPKHLITATGQRVTLRCSPRSGDLSVYWYQQSLDQGLQFLIQYYNGEERAKGNILERFSAQQFPDLHSELNLSSLELGDSALYFCASSSSGGAAEQFFGPGTRLTVL.

CDR3 loop: CASSSGAWDPFF. Here the CDR3 DNA reads TGTGCCAGCAGCTCTGGGGCCTGGGACCCGTTCTTC. The V gene is TRBV11-2, the J gene TRBJ2-1; D may be TRBD1 or TRBD2 (5 bases each). Trimming removed 4 bases at V and 15 bases at J, with 16 bases between. The CDR3 has 12 residues. Germline lookup yields CDR1 SGHAT and CDR2 FQNNGV.

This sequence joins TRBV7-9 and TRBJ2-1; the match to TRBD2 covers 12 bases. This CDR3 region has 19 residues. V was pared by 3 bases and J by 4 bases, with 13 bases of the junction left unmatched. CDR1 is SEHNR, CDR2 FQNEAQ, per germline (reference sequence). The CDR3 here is CASSFTSGRPPFTYNEQFF. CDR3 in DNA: TGTGCCAGCAGCTTTACTAGCGGGAGGCCCCCCTTTACGTACAATGAGCAGTTCTTC.

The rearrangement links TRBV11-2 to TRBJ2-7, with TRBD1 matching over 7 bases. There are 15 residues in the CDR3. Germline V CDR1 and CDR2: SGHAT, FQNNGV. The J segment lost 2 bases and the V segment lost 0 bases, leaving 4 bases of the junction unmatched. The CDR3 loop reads CASSLEGQRTYEQYF. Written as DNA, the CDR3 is TGTGCCAGCAGCTTAGAGGGACAGAGAACCTACGAGCAGTACTTC.

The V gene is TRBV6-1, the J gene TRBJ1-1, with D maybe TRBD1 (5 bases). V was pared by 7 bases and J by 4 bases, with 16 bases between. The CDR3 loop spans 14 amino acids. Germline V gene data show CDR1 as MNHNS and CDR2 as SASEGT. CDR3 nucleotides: TGTGCCAGCAACCTAGAGGGTCAGGGCACTGAAGCTTTCTTT. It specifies CASNLEGQGTEAFF.

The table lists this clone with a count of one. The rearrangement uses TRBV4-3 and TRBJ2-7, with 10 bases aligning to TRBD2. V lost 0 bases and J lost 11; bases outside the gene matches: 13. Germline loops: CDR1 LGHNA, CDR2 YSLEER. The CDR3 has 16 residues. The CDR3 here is CASSQDPSGRAWGKYF. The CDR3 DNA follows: TGCGCCAGCAGCCAAGATCCCAGCGGGAGGGCATGGGGAAAGTACTTC.

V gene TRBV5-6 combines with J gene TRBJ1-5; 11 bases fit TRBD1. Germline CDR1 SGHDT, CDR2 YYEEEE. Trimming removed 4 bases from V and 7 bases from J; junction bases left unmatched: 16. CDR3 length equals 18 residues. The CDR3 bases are TGTGCCAGCAGCCTACTGGGCGGGGGACAGGGGGTGGGCCAGCCCCAGCATTTT. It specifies CASSLLGGGQGVGQPQHF.

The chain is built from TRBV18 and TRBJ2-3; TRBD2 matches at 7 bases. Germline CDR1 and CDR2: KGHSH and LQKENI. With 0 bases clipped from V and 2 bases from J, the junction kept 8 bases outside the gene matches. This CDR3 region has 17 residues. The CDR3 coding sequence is TGTGCCAGCTCACCACCGGTGCGGGGGACCTACACAGATACGCAGTATTTT. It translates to CASSPPVRGTYTDTQYF.

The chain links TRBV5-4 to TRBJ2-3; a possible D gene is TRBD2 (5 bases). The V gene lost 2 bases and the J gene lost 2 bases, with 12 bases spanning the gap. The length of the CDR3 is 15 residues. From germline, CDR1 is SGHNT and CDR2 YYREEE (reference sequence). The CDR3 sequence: CASSFAGSFTDTQYF. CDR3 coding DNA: TGTGCCAGCAGCTTTGCGGGCAGCTTCACAGATACGCAGTATTTT.

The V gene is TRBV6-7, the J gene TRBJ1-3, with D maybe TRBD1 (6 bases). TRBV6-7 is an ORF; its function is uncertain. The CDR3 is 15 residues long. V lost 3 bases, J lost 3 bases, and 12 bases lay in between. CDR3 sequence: CASSYSGVDGNTIYF. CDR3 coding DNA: TGTGCCAGCAGTTATTCAGGGGTGGATGGAAACACCATATATTTT.

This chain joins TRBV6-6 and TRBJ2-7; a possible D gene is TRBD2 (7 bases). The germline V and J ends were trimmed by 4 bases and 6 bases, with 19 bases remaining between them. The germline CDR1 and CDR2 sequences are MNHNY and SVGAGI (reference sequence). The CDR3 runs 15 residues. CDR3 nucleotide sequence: TGTGCCAGCAGTTCCCCTGGCGGGGGCCTACTCGAGCAGTACTTC. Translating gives CASSSPGGGLLEQYF.

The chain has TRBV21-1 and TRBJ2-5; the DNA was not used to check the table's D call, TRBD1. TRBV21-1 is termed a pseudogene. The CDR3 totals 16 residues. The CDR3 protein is CASSTKGTGFPETQYF. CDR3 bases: TGTGCCAGCAGCACCAAGGGGACAGGGTTCCCGGAGACCCAGTACTTC.

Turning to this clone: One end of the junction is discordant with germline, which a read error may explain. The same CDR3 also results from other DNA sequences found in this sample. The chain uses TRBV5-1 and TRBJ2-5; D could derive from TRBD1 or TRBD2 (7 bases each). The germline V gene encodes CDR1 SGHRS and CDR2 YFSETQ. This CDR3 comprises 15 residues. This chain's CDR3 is CASSFWEGAGETQYF. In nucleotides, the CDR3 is TGTGCCAGCAGCTTTTGGGAGGGGGCCGGGGAGACCCAGTACTTC.

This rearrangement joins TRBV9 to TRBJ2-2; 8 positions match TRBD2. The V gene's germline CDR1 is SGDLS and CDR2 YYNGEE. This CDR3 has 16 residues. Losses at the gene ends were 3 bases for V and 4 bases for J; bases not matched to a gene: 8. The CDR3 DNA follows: TGTGCCAGCAGCGCCCTTAGCGGGGCGGGCACCGGGGAGCTGTTTTTT. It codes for CASSALSGAGTGELFF.